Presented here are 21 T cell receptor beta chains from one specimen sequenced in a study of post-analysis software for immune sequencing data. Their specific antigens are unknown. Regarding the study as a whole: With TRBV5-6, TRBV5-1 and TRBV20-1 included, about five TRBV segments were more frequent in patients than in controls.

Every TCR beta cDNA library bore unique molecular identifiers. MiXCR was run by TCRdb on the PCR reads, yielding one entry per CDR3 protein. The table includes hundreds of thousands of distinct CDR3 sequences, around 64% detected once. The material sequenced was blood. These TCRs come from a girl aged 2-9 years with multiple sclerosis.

The CDR3 DNA follows: TGTGCCAGCAGTTTTCAGGGTGTGGGGTACGAGCAGTACTTC. Residues: CASSFQGVGYEQYF. The rearrangement links TRBV28 to TRBJ2-7; D perhaps matches TRBD1 (5 bases). V lost 3 bases and J lost 4, with 13 bases in between. The CDR3 loop spans 14 amino acids. The germline CDR1 and CDR2 sequences are MDHEN and SYDVKM.

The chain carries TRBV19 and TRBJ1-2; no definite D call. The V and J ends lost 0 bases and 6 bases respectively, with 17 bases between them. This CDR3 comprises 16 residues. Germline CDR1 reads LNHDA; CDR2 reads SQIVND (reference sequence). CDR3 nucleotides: TGTGCCAGTAGTATAGAGCGGGGAAGAACCGGGAATGGCTACACCTTC. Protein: CASSIERGRTGNGYTF.

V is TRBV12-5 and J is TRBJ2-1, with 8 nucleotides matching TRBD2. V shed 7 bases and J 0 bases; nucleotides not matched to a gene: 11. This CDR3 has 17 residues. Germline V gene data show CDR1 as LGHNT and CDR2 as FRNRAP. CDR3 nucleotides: TGTGCTAGTGCCAACCCGGGAGGGGCGAGCTCCTACAATGAGCAGTTCTTC. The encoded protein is CASANPGGASSYNEQFF.

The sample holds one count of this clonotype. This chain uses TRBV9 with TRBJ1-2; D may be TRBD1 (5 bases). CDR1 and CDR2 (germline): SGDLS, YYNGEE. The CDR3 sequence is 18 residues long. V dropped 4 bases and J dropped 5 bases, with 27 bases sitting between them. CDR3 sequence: CASSQFLGGAYRIYGYTF. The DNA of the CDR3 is TGTGCCAGCAGCCAGTTTTTGGGGGGAGCCTATCGAATTTATGGCTACACCTTC. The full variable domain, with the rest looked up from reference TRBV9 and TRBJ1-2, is DSGVTQTPKHLITATGQRVTLRCSPRSGDLSVYWYQQSLDQGLQFLIQYYNGEERAKGNILERFSAQQFPDLHSELNLSSLELGDSALYFCASSQFLGGAYRIYGYTFGSGTRLTVV.

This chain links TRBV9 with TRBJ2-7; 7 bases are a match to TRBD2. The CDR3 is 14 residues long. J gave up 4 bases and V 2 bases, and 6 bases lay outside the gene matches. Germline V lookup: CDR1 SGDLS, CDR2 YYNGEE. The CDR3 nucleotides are TGTGCCAGCAGCGTTACTAGCGCCGGGTACGAGCAGTACTTC. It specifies CASSVTSAGYEQYF.

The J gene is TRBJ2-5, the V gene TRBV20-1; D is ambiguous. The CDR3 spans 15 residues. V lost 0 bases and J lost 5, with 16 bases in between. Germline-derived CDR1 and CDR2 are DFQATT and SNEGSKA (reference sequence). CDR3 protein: CSARDLMGKGETQYF. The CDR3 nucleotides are TGCAGTGCTAGAGATCTGATGGGGAAAGGGGAGACCCAGTACTTC.

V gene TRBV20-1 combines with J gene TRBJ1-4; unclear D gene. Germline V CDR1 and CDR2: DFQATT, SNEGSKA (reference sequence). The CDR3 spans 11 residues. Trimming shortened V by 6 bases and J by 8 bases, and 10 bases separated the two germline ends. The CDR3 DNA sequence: TGCAGTGCAGCCGCGAACGAAAAACTGTTTTTT. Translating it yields CSAAANEKLFF.

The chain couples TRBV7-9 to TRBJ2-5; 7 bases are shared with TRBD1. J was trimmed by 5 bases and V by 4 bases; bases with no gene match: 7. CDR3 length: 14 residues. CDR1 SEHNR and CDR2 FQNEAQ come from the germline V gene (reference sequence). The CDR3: CASSYPTGIETQYF. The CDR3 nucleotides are TGTGCCAGCAGCTACCCGACAGGGATTGAGACCCAGTACTTC. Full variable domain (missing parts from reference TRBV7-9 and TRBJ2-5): DTGVSQNPRHKITKRGQNVTFRCDPISEHNRLYWYRQTLGQGPEFLTYFQNEAQLEKSRLLSDRFSAERPKGSFSTLEIQRTEQGDSAMYLCASSYPTGIETQYFGPGTRLLVL.

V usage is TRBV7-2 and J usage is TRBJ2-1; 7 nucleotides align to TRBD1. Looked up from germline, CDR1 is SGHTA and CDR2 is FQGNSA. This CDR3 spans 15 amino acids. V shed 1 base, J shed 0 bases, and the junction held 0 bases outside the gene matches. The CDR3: CASSLEGASYNEQFF. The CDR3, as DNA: TGTGCCAGCAGCTTAGAGGGGGCCTCCTACAATGAGCAGTTCTTC.

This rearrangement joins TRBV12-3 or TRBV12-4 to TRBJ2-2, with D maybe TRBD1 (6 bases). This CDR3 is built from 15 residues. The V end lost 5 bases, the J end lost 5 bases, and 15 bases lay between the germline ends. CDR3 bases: TGTGCCAGCAGTCTGACCAGGACAGAGACCGGGGAGCTGTTTTTT. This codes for CASSLTRTETGELFF.

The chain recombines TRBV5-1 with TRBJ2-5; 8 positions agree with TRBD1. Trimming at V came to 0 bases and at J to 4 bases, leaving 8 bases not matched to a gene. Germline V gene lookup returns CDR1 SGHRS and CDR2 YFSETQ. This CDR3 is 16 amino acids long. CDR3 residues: CASSLAGQGGGETQYF. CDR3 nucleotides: TGCGCCAGCAGCTTGGCCGGACAGGGTGGAGGAGAGACCCAGTACTTC.

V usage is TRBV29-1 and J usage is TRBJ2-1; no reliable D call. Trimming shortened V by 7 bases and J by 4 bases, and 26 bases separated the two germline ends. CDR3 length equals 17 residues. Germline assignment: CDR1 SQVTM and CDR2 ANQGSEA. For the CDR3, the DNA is TGCAGCGCCAATCTGGTGGTCGGACCAGTGTCTTACAATGAGCAGTTCTTC. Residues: CSANLVVGPVSYNEQFF.

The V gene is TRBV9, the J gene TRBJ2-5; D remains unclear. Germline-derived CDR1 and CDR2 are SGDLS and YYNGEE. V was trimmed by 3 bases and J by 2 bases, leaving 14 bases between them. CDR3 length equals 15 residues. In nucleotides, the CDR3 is TGTGCCAGCAGCGCATACTCTAGGGTACAAGAGACCCAGTACTTC. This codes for CASSAYSRVQETQYF.

This CDR3 is CASSRGDTRNNEQYF. CDR3 bases: TGTGCCAGCAGCCGCGGAGACACTCGTAACAATGAGCAGTACTTC. The chain has TRBV7-8 and TRBJ2-5; the D is unclear. This CDR3 is 15 amino acids long. V lost 5 bases, J lost 11 bases, and 24 bases lay in between. Germline V CDR1 and CDR2: SGHVS, FQNEAQ. The variable domain in full, with the rest retrieved from reference TRBV7-8 and TRBJ2-5, is GAGVSQSPRYKVAKRGQDVALRCDPISGHVSLFWYQQALGQGPEFLTYFQNEAQLDKSGLPSDRFFAERPEGSVSTLKIQRTQQEDSAVYLCASSRGDTRNNEQYFGPGTRLLVL.

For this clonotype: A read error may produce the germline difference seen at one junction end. The CDR3 loop is CASSLAGEAYERYF. CDR3 nucleotides: TGTGCCAGCAGTTTAGCGGGGGAGGCCTACGAGCGGTACTTC. The chain has TRBV12-3 or TRBV12-4 and TRBJ2-7; TRBD2 might be the D (6 bases). This CDR3 is 14 amino acids long.

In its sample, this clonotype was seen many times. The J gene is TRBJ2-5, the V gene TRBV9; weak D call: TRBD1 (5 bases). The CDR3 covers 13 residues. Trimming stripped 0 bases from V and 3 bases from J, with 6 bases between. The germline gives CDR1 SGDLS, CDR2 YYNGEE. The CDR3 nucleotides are TGTGCCAGCAGCGTAGGCAGGGAAGAGACCCAGTACTTC. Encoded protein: CASSVGREETQYF.

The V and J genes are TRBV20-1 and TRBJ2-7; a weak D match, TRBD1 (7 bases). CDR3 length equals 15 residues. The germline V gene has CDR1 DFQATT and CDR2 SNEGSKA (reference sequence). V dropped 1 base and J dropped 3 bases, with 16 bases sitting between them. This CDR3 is CSARGGGGGVYEQYF. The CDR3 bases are TGCAGTGCTAGAGGAGGAGGAGGGGGCGTCTACGAGCAGTACTTC.

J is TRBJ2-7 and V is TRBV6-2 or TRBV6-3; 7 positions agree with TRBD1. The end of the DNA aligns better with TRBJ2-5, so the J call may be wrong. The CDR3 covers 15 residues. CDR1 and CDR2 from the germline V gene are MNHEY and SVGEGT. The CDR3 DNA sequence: TGTGCCAGCAGTTTGATACAGGGGAAACGAGAGACCCAGTACTTC. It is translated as CASSLIQGKRETQYF.

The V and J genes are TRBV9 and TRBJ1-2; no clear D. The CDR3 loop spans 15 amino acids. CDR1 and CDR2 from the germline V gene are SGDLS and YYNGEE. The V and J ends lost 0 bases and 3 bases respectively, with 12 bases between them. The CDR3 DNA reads TGTGCCAGCAGCGTAGCAGGTCCGGGCTACTATGGCTACACCTTC. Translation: CASSVAGPGYYGYTF.

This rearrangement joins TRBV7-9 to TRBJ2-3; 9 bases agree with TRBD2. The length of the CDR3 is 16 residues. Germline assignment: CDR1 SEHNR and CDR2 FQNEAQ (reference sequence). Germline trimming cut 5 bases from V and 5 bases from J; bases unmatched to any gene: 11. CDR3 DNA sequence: TGTGCCAGCAGCCCGCTGGTAGCGGGAGCGATAGATACGCAGTATTTT. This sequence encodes CASSPLVAGAIDTQYF.

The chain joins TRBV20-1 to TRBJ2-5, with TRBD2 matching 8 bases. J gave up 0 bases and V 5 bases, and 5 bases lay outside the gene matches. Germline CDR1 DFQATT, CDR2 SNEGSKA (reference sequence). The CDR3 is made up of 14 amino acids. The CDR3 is CSAGPGLDQETQYF. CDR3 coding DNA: TGCAGTGCTGGACCGGGACTAGACCAAGAGACCCAGTACTTC.